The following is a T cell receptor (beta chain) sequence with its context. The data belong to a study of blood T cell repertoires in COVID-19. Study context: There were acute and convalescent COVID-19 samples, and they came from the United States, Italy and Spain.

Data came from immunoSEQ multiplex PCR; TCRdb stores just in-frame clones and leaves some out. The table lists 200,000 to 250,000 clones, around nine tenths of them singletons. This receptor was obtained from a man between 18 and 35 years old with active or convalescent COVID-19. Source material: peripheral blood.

CDR3 sequence reads: CASSQELAGGYEQYF. The CDR3 DNA is TGCGCCAGCAGCCAAGAACTAGCGGGAGGCTACGAGCAGTACTTC. The chain couples TRBV4-3 to TRBJ2-7, with 12 bases fitting TRBD2. This CDR3 is 15 amino acids long. Germline loops: CDR1 LGHNA, CDR2 YSLEER. With 0 bases clipped from V and 3 bases from J, the junction kept 0 bases outside the gene matches.